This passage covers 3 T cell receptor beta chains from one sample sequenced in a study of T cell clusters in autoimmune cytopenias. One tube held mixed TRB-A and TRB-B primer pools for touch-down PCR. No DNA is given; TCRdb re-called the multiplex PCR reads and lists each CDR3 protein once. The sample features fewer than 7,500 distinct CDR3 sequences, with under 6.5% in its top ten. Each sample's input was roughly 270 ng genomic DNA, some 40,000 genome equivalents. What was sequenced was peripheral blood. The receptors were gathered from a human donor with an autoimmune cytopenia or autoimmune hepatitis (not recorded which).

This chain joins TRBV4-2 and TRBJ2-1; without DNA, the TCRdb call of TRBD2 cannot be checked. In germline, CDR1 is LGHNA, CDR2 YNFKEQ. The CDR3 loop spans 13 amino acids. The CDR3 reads CASSQAYGASGFF.

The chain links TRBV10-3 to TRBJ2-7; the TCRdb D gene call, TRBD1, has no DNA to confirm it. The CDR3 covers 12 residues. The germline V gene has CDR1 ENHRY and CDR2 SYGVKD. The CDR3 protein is CAINPDGYEQYF.

CDR3 sequence reads: CSVRRTSGESETQYF. The chain links TRBV20-1 to TRBJ2-5; TCRdb selects TRBD2, and the lack of DNA leaves this call unchecked. Germline CDR1 and CDR2: DFQATT and SNEGSKA (reference sequence). The CDR3 has 15 amino acids.